This is a list of T cell receptor beta chains from one sample in a study of control samples from healthy donors and cancer patients. Libraries were prepared by immunoSEQ multiplex PCR; TCRdb keeps only in-frame clonotypes and omits some of them. The data contain about 150,000 clones, around nine tenths of them singletons. Material: blood. All receptors derive from a man younger than 35 in good health. Each CDR3 is given with its conserved first and last residue.

TRBJ1-1,TRBV29-1,CSVARTGGRTEAFF
TRBJ2-7,TRBV2,CASSDIYEQYF
TRBJ2-7,TRBV6-6,CASRGQIYEQYF
TRBJ2-7,TRBV27,CASRNTLGQADEQYF
TRBJ2-3,TRBV24-1,CATSDLSQNTDTQYF
TRBJ1-1,TRBV7-9,CASSPRSALEAFF
TRBJ1-2,TRBV29-1,CSVDQPDYGYTF
TRBJ1-2,TRBV28,CASRRTGGIANYGYTF
TRBJ1-3,TRBV25-1,CASSAGAAGHIYF
TRBJ2-5,TRBV6-1,CASSEGLASETQYF
TRBJ2-7,TRBV7-2,CASSLHGQGAYEQYF
TRBJ2-1,TRBV9,CASAPTSGGYNEQFF
TRBJ1-4,TRBV4-3,CASSQDGGRTLNEKLFF
TRBJ2-7,TRBV3-1/TRBV3-2,CASSLRAPPSEQYF
TRBJ1-2,TRBV4-3,CASSHSQGYGKGYTF
TRBJ2-5,TRBV27,CARRPTGLAGGLQETQYF
TRBJ2-5,TRBV11-2,CASSYEIGGSRETQYF
TRBJ1-1,TRBV5-4,CASSRGKRESGGPNTEAFF
TRBJ2-5,TRBV9,CASSPPGGGPETQYF
TRBJ2-4,TRBV25-1,CASSDPGQGATKNIQYF
TRBJ1-1,TRBV4-3,CASSPGVGQMNTEAFF
TRBJ1-1,TRBV11-2,CASSLRGMNTEAFF
TRBJ2-1,TRBV6-2/TRBV6-3,CASSFRSGVYNEQFF
TRBJ2-7,TRBV14,CASSPGNIGLAGVYVEQYF
TRBJ2-7,TRBV7-8,CASSFYGRANEQYF
TRBJ2-5,TRBV7-2,CASSSTGETQYF
TRBJ2-1,TRBV27,CASSLAGTGSYNEQFF
TRBJ1-6,TRBV30,CAWRSPQRGSPLHF
TRBJ2-5,TRBV5-6,CASSLVGGRLETQYF
TRBJ1-2,TRBV30,CAWSPNRGLGYTF
TRBJ2-7,TRBV5-4,CASSLAGREQYF
TRBJ2-7,TRBV10-1,CASRAGPGDEQYF
TRBJ2-6,TRBV15,CATSRRTGSSGANVLTF
TRBJ1-1,TRBV7-8,CASSSGSTEAFF
TRBJ1-1,TRBV10-3,CAISESRDSSNTEAFF
TRBJ2-5,TRBV4-1,CASSPPVSQETQYF
TRBJ2-2,TRBV9,CASSMSSGGNTGELFF
TRBJ1-4,TRBV5-1,CASRADRGNEKLFF
TRBJ2-7,TRBV14,CASSQGGDYEQYF
TRBJ2-5,TRBV28,CASRGGTGIYHETQYF